This TCR beta chain was documented in a study of early T cells in non-severe SARS-CoV-2 infection. Study information: With bulk RNA from unsorted whole blood as input, sequencing yielded unpaired chains.

Unmatched junction bases numbered 7, after V lost 4 bases and J lost 0 bases. This CDR3 has 18 amino acids. The V gene's germline CDR1 is KGHSH and CDR2 LQKENI. In its sample, this clonotype was seen many times. Each cDNA molecule carried a unique molecular identifier. TCRdb itself ran the 5' RACE reads through MiXCR, one entry per CDR3 protein. The table has roughly 31,000 distinct CDR3 sequences, about 4.6% seen once. The origin of this receptor is an adult who was a healthcare worker with PCR-confirmed SARS-CoV-2 infection or an uninfected control (not recorded which). The sequenced sample was whole blood. V and J are TRBV18 and TRBJ1-6, with 9 nucleotides matching TRBD1. For the CDR3, the DNA is TGTGCCAGCTCACGCAGACAGGGGGAGAGCTCCTATAATTCACCCCTCCACTTT. Protein sequence: CASSRRQGESSYNSPLHF. Drawing the rest from reference TRBV18 and TRBJ1-6, the complete variable domain is NAGVMQNPRHLVRRRGQEARLRCSPMKGHSHVYWYRQLPEEGLKFMVYLQKENIIDESGMPKERFSAEFPKEGPSILRIQQVVRGDSAAYFCASSRRQGESSYNSPLHFGNGTRLTVT.